This T cell receptor (beta chain) was sequenced during a study of CD8+CD57+ T cells in acquired aplastic anemia. Points on this clonotype: What it binds is not known.

Points from the study as a whole: Patients had fewer than 35 CD8+ CDR3 sequences in common with controls (the shared set). Patients and controls had CD8+ Simpson's diversity values that were not significantly distinct.

CDR3 and TCR beta VDJ profiling relied on genomic DNA as the template. Each CDR3 protein gets one entry after TCRdb re-called the reads with MiXCR. This table holds hundreds of thousands of distinct CDR3 sequences, more than 45% found once. There are 16 residues in the CDR3. In germline, CDR1 is SEHNR, CDR2 FQNEAQ (reference sequence). V was pared by 1 base and J by 6 bases, with 8 bases of the junction left unmatched. Selection for sequencing was limited to patients who had shown CD8+CD57+ cell expansion by flow cytometry. Severe acquired aplastic anemia was present in all patients. All patients were therapy-naive when blood was sampled.

The genes are TRBV7-9 and TRBJ2-1; 8 bases line up with TRBD1. The TCR originated in a human donor with aplastic anemia. Sequenced: sorted CD4+, CD8+, or CD8+CD57+ T cells (not recorded which) from PBMCs. Written as DNA, the CDR3 is TGTGCCAGCAGCTTAGGCCGTGAACAGGGGGTCAATGAGCAGTTCTTC. Encoded protein: CASSLGREQGVNEQFF.